These 16 T cell receptor beta chains share one sample of origin, sequenced in a study of blood T cell repertoires in COVID-19. Clones were sequenced by immunoSEQ multiplex PCR, and TCRdb holds only the in-frame ones, with some missing. The table lists approximately 210,000 clones, 94% of them singletons. The sample taken for sequencing was peripheral blood. The source is a young man with COVID-19, enrolled during active disease.

This clone was counted once. CDR3 residues: CASKASGDTYEQYF. The CDR3 DNA sequence: TGTGCCAGCAAGGCTAGCGGGGATACCTACGAGCAGTACTTC. V and J are TRBV6-6 and TRBJ2-7, with TRBD2 matching over 9 bases. This CDR3 region has 14 residues. The trim removed 7 bases at V and 2 bases at J, leaving 6 bases unmatched. The germline gives CDR1 MNHNY, CDR2 SVGAGI (reference sequence).

In this sample, this clone turned up once. The rearrangement joins TRBV7-9 to TRBJ1-4; TRBD1 might be the D (5 bases). This CDR3 has 15 amino acids. The germline V gene encodes CDR1 SEHNR and CDR2 FQNEAQ (reference sequence). V dropped 5 bases and J dropped 8 bases, with 18 bases sitting between them. The CDR3 coding sequence is TGTGCCAGCAGCACGCCTCGGGGGGAAGCAGAAAAACTGTTTTTT. Translation: CASSTPRGEAEKLFF. The variable domain in full, completed from reference TRBV7-9 and TRBJ1-4, reads DTGVSQNPRHKITKRGQNVTFRCDPISEHNRLYWYRQTLGQGPEFLTYFQNEAQLEKSRLLSDRFSAERPKGSFSTLEIQRTEQGDSAMYLCASSTPRGEAEKLFFGSGTQLSVL.

CDR3 in DNA: TGCGCCAGCAGCTTGCAGGGGGGAAACGGGGAGCTGTTTTTT. It yields the protein CASSLQGGNGELFF. This sequence joins TRBV5-1 and TRBJ2-2, with D possibly TRBD1 on 7 matching bases. The V and J ends lost 1 base and 7 bases respectively, with 11 bases between them. The CDR3 sequence is 14 residues long. Germline V gives CDR1 SGHRS, CDR2 YFSETQ.

The chain has TRBV25-1 and TRBJ2-1; 10 nucleotides line up with TRBD2. J gave up 7 bases and V 1 base, and 10 bases lay outside the gene matches. The CDR3 loop spans 17 amino acids. Germline lookup yields CDR1 MGHDK and CDR2 SYGVNS. Here the CDR3 DNA reads TGTGCCAGCAGTGAATCTCCTAGCGGGGGCCCTCGGAATGAGCAGTTCTTC. Amino acids: CASSESPSGGPRNEQFF.

The V gene is TRBV6-4, the J gene TRBJ2-7, with 8 bases aligning to TRBD1. The CDR3 contains 14 residues. J was trimmed by 0 bases and V by 9 bases; bases with no gene match: 7. Germline V gene lookup returns CDR1 MRHNA and CDR2 SNTAGT. CDR3 in amino acids: CASVGDRSSYEQYF. CDR3 nucleotides: TGTGCCAGTGTCGGGGACAGGAGCTCCTACGAGCAGTACTTC.

This chain links TRBV21-1 with TRBJ1-5; TRBD1 reflects the table's D call only, with no check against the DNA. TRBV21-1 is listed as a pseudogene. This CDR3 is 14 amino acids long. CDR3 coding DNA: TGTGCCAGCAGCAAAGGACAGAGCAATCAGCCCCAGCATTTT. Its translation is CASSKGQSNQPQHF.

J is TRBJ1-1 and V is TRBV6-1; no clear D. The ends were cut back, 1 base at V and 2 bases at J, with 5 bases in the middle. CDR3 length: 13 amino acids. Germline values: CDR1 MNHNS, CDR2 SASEGT. CDR3 protein: CASSEVINTEAFF. CDR3 sequence (DNA): TGTGCCAGCAGTGAAGTTATAAACACTGAAGCTTTCTTT.

CDR3 sequence: CASSRVGSYNEQFF. In nucleotides, the CDR3 is TGTGCCAGCAGCCGAGTCGGCTCCTACAATGAGCAGTTCTTC. The chain couples TRBV3-1 (or the pseudogene TRBV3-2) to TRBJ2-1; D is undetermined. Germline CDR1 reads LGHDT; CDR2 reads YNNKEL (reference sequence). V gave up 4 bases and J gave up 0 bases, with 7 bases separating them. This CDR3 comprises 14 residues.

The rearrangement links TRBV6-5 to TRBJ2-1; 9 nucleotides match TRBD1. The CDR3 sequence is 14 residues long. The trim removed 2 bases at V and 8 bases at J, leaving 4 bases unmatched. The germline V gene encodes CDR1 MNHEY and CDR2 SVGAGI. CDR3 bases: TGTGCCAGCAGTTACGGGACAGGGTCCCATGAGCAGTTCTTC. It codes for CASSYGTGSHEQFF.

The rearrangement joins TRBV3-1 (or the pseudogene TRBV3-2) to TRBJ1-5, with D perhaps matching TRBD1 (5 bases). Germline V gene data show CDR1 as LGHDT and CDR2 as YNNKEL (reference sequence). The CDR3 sequence is 13 residues long. V lost 0 bases and J lost 6, with 6 bases in between. The CDR3: CASSQDGAQPQHF. The CDR3 DNA follows: TGTGCCAGCAGCCAAGATGGGGCTCAGCCCCAGCATTTT.

This clone was recorded only once. The chain is built from TRBV7-9 and TRBJ2-1; 12 bases are a match to TRBD1. The trim removed 6 bases at V and 4 bases at J, leaving 7 bases unmatched. CDR3 length: 16 amino acids. CDR1 and CDR2 (germline): SEHNR, FQNEAQ (reference sequence). CDR3 nucleotides: TGTGCCAGCAGGAGCCTGGGACAGGGGGCGTACAATGAGCAGTTCTTC. This sequence encodes CASRSLGQGAYNEQFF.

The J gene is TRBJ2-5, the V gene TRBV6-5; 8 bases line up with TRBD2. CDR3 length: 13 residues. Losses at the gene ends were 8 bases for V and 3 bases for J; bases not matched to a gene: 5. Looked up from germline, CDR1 is MNHEY and CDR2 is SVGAGI. CDR3 in DNA: TGTGCCAGCCAGCGGGGGTTGGAAGAGACCCAGTACTTC. This encodes CASQRGLEETQYF.

This clone was seen once. The chain recombines TRBV6-5 with TRBJ2-3; TRBD1 agrees at 7 bases. Germline CDR1 MNHEY, CDR2 SVGAGI. This CDR3 comprises 14 residues. J lost 5 bases, V lost 0 bases, and 2 bases had no gene match. The CDR3 is CASSYSGQLDTQYF. CDR3 coding DNA: TGTGCCAGCAGTTACTCGGGACAGCTAGATACGCAGTATTTT.

This chain uses TRBV7-6 with TRBJ2-2; 8 nucleotides align to TRBD1. Germline assignment: CDR1 SGHVS and CDR2 FNYEAQ. V was clipped by 3 bases and J by 5 bases; unmatched bases: 5. CDR3 length equals 15 residues. This CDR3 reads CASSFVQGETGELFF. The CDR3 DNA is TGTGCCAGCAGCTTTGTACAGGGGGAAACCGGGGAGCTGTTTTTT.

CDR3 in amino acids: CASSTGDGTGELFF. In DNA, the CDR3 is TGTGCCAGTAGTACAGGGGACGGCACCGGGGAGCTGTTTTTT. The chain is built from TRBV19 and TRBJ2-2, with D tentatively TRBD1 (6 bases). The CDR3 extends over 14 amino acids. V was clipped by 4 bases and J by 4 bases, with 10 bases between them. Per germline, CDR1 LNHDA and CDR2 SQIVND (reference sequence).

This chain connects TRBV29-1 to TRBJ2-7; 10 positions match TRBD1. The CDR3 totals 12 residues. The junction had 4 bases not matched to a gene; V was cut back by 5 bases and J by 6 bases. Germline assignment: CDR1 SQVTM and CDR2 ANQGSEA. The CDR3, as DNA: TGCAGCGTTAGACAGGGGGCGTTCGAGCAGTACTTC. Its protein is CSVRQGAFEQYF.